This T cell receptor beta chain was recorded in a study of glioma-infiltrating T cells. This CDR3 spans 13 amino acids. Germline V lookup: CDR1 KGHSH, CDR2 LQKENI. Trimming removed 3 bases at V and 5 bases at J, with 11 bases between. With regard to this clonotype: A much larger clone is a single base away; this may be a read error.

Using RNA template, CDR3s of TCR alpha and beta were amplified with iRepertoire arm-PCR. TCRdb independently ran MiXCR on the multiplex PCR reads; one entry per CDR3 protein. The table shows about 190,000 distinct CDR3 sequences, with around 30% occurring only once. Sample: glioma tissue, nonneoplastic brain tissue, or PBMCs (not recorded which). V usage is TRBV18 and J usage is TRBJ2-7; a possible D gene is TRBD2 (5 bases). This clonotype was sampled from a human donor with low-grade glioma or glioblastoma, undergoing nonglioma brain surgery, or in good health (not recorded which). In DNA form, the CDR3 reads TGTGCCAGCTCACCGGGAGAGGGCCACGAGCAGTACTTC. This translates into CASSPGEGHEQYF.